These 14 T cell receptor beta chains were sequenced from one sample in a study of T cell responses to AZD1222 COVID-19 vaccine. Clones were sequenced by immunoSEQ multiplex PCR, and TCRdb holds only the in-frame ones, with some missing. Found here are 100,000 to 150,000 clones, about 90% of them singletons; the top ten hold approximately 5.4%. The sample here was peripheral blood, taken on day 0 of AZD1222 vaccination. The receptor set was obtained from an adult in good health.

V and J are TRBV9 and TRBJ2-3; no clear D gene. Per the germline V gene, CDR1 is SGDLS and CDR2 is YYNGEE. V shed 4 bases and J shed 2 bases, with 11 bases lying between them. This CDR3 has 14 amino acids. Here the CDR3 reads CASSWDGFTDTQYF. CDR3 sequence (DNA): TGTGCCAGCAGCTGGGATGGCTTCACAGATACGCAGTATTTT.

This clone was seen a single time. V and J are TRBV7-9 and TRBJ1-2, with 8 bases that match TRBD1. Germline V gives CDR1 SEHNR, CDR2 FQNEAQ (reference sequence). The CDR3 is made up of 15 amino acids. J gave up 4 bases and V 6 bases, and 10 bases lay outside the gene matches. The chain's CDR3 is CASRPGAGGSYGYTF. The CDR3 coding sequence is TGTGCCAGCAGGCCCGGGGCAGGGGGCAGCTATGGCTACACCTTC.

The chain couples TRBV13 to TRBJ1-6; D remains unclear. Germline assignment: CDR1 PRHDT and CDR2 FYEKMQ (reference sequence). V was pared by 2 bases and J by 7 bases, with 6 bases between. The CDR3 consists of 13 residues. CDR3 sequence (DNA): TGTGCCAGCAGCTTATTTGGGAATTCACCCCTCCACTTT. Amino acid sequence: CASSLFGNSPLHF.

V is TRBV7-6 and J is TRBJ1-6; possible D gene TRBD1, 6 bases. Germline-derived CDR1 and CDR2 are SGHVS and FNYEAQ. This CDR3 comprises 18 residues. V was pared by 0 bases and J by 6 bases, with 18 bases between. The CDR3 DNA reads TGTGCCAGCAGCTTAGCGCCCGGGGGCGGGGGCCCTAATTCACCCCTCCACTTT. Amino acid sequence: CASSLAPGGGGPNSPLHF. Variable domain in full (rest from reference TRBV7-6 and TRBJ1-6): GAGVSQSPRYKVTKRGQDVALRCDPISGHVSLYWYRQALGQGPEFLTYFNYEAQQDKSGLPNDRFSAERPEGSISTLTIQRTEQRDSAMYRCASSLAPGGGGPNSPLHFGNGTRLTVT.

CDR3 nucleotides: TGTGCCAGTATAGTTCAGGGCGGCACTGAAGCTTTCTTT. It is translated as CASIVQGGTEAFF. J is TRBJ1-1 and V is TRBV19; possible D gene TRBD1, 5 bases. V dropped 7 bases and J dropped 4 bases, with 13 bases sitting between them. This CDR3 region has 13 residues. Germline V lookup: CDR1 LNHDA, CDR2 SQIVND (reference sequence).

The genes are TRBV13 and TRBJ2-7; 10 bases match TRBD1. V gave up 3 bases and J gave up 5 bases; unmatched junction bases: 7. The length of the CDR3 is 15 residues. Germline lookup yields CDR1 PRHDT and CDR2 FYEKMQ (reference sequence). The CDR3 sequence: CASSFGQGVYDEQYF. CDR3 DNA: TGTGCCAGCAGCTTCGGACAGGGGGTTTACGACGAGCAGTACTTC.

This chain uses TRBV6-5 with TRBJ1-6; 8 bases line up with TRBD1. CDR3 length equals 14 residues. Germline-derived CDR1 and CDR2 are MNHEY and SVGAGI. V lost 6 bases to trimming and J lost 6 bases; unmatched junction nucleotides: 4. CDR3 residues: CASSWDRFNSPLHF. DNA for the CDR3: TGTGCCAGCAGCTGGGACAGGTTTAATTCACCCCTCCACTTT.

This chain uses TRBV11-3 with TRBJ2-7, with 8 bases that match TRBD1. The germline V gene encodes CDR1 SGHNT and CDR2 YENEEA. This CDR3 is 15 amino acids long. V was pared by 6 bases and J by 2 bases, with 9 bases of the junction left unmatched. The CDR3 bases are TGTGCCAGCAGATCAAGACAGGGGAGACCCTACGAGCAGTACTTC. Its translation is CASRSRQGRPYEQYF.

This chain joins TRBV6-5 and TRBJ1-6; D is perhaps TRBD1 (6 bases). CDR1 is MNHEY, CDR2 SVGAGI, per germline. The CDR3 has 13 amino acids. V was pared by 6 bases and J by 8 bases, with 11 bases between. CDR3 nucleotide sequence: TGTGCCAGCAGGGTACAGGGTTATTCACCCCTCCACTTT. Protein sequence: CASRVQGYSPLHF.

The rearrangement uses TRBV9 and TRBJ2-7; weak D call: TRBD1 (5 bases). CDR3 length: 14 residues. Between the trimmed V and J ends, which lost 0 bases and 6 bases, there was a span of 13 bases. CDR1 SGDLS and CDR2 YYNGEE come from the germline V gene. The DNA for the CDR3 is TGTGCCAGCAGCGTAGTATCAGGGTTCGGCGAGCAGTACTTC. Its translation is CASSVVSGFGEQYF.

The chain has TRBV24-1 and TRBJ2-2; 11 positions agree with TRBD1. The CDR3 totals 15 residues. Germline V gene data show CDR1 as KGHDR and CDR2 as SFDVKD. V shed 3 bases and J 7 bases; nucleotides not matched to a gene: 3. Here the CDR3 DNA reads TGTGCCACCAGTGATCCGGGACAGGGGGACGGGGAGCTGTTTTTT. Amino acids: CATSDPGQGDGELFF.

The V and J genes are TRBV21-1 and TRBJ1-3. TRBV21-1 is given as a pseudogene. The CDR3 covers 16 residues. In nucleotides, the CDR3 is TGTGCCGGCACCAGGGGGGGCCGTCGCTCTGGAAACACCATATATTTT. Its protein is CAGTRGGRRSGNTIYF.

The chain recombines TRBV6-1 with TRBJ1-2; D call uncertain. Germline lookup yields CDR1 MNHNS and CDR2 SASEGT. CDR3 length equals 14 residues. Between the trimmed V and J ends, which lost 2 bases and 4 bases, there was a span of 11 bases. The CDR3 spells CASSELRQSYGYTF. The CDR3 bases are TGTGCCAGCAGTGAACTTCGGCAGAGCTATGGCTACACCTTC.

The chain employs TRBV4-1 and TRBJ1-2, with D possibly being TRBD1 (6 bases). V was cut by 1 base and J by 7 bases, with 16 bases left in between. CDR3 length equals 15 residues. Germline V lookup: CDR1 MGHRA, CDR2 YSYEKL. The DNA for the CDR3 is TGCGCCAGCAGCCAAGGGCCTGGGGGCGTCTCTGGCTACACCTTC. Its translation: CASSQGPGGVSGYTF.